The rows below give T cell receptor beta chains drawn from one sample of a study of shared clonotypes between healthy human individuals. Assay used: immunoSEQ multiplex PCR; TCRdb lists only in-frame clones, some missing. The sample has some 580,000 clones; roughly 97% are singletons. The material sequenced was naive CD4+ T cells sorted from blood. Every receptor here comes from a woman between 25 and 40 years old in good health. CDR3s include the opening cysteine and the closing phenylalanine or tryptophan. The D gene is left open where the match is weak. For some rows the clone size is stated as once, few or many, or as a class when expanded; others skip it.

j_gene,abundance,v_gene,d_gene,len,CDR3aa,CDR3nt
TRBJ2-6,NA,TRBV7-2,NA,16,CASSFTGRSGANVLTF,TGTGCCAGCAGCTTCACAGGTCGCTCTGGGGCCAACGTCCTGACTTTC
TRBJ2-7,NA,TRBV7-2,NA,12,CASSFSSYEQYF,TGTGCCAGCAGCTTTAGTAGCTACGAGCAGTACTTC
TRBJ2-7,NA,TRBV2,TRBD1,12,CASSRQGYEQYF,TGTGCCAGCAGTCGACAGGGCTACGAGCAGTACTTC
TRBJ2-5,NA,TRBV27,NA,11,CASRSSGTQYF,TGTGCCAGCCGCTCGAGTGGGACCCAGTACTTC
TRBJ1-1,few,TRBV18,NA,13,CASSPTQNTEAFF,TGTGCCAGCTCACCTACGCAGAACACTGAAGCTTTCTTT
TRBJ2-7,NA,TRBV7-9,TRBD1,16,CASSLGTGGDSYEQYF,TGTGCCAGCAGCTTGGGGACAGGGGGGGACTCCTACGAGCAGTACTTC
TRBJ2-7,NA,TRBV5-6,TRBD1,15,CASSLRTGVSYEQYF,TGTGCCAGCAGCTTAAGGACAGGGGTTTCCTACGAGCAGTACTTC
TRBJ1-1,NA,TRBV28,NA,13,CASRTGRNTEAFF,TGTGCCAGTCGAACAGGGAGAAACACTGAAGCTTTCTTT
TRBJ1-1,NA,TRBV5-3,NA,15,CASSLSPQGRAEAFF,TGTGCCAGCAGCTTATCCCCACAGGGTCGGGCTGAAGCTTTCTTT
TRBJ1-5,NA,TRBV28,NA,12,CASSLGWRPQHF,TGTGCCAGCAGTTTGGGGTGGCGGCCCCAGCATTTT
TRBJ2-7,NA,TRBV28,NA,13,CASSLAGSYEQYF,TGTGCCAGCAGTTTAGCCGGATCCTACGAGCAGTACTTC
TRBJ1-1,once,TRBV29-1,TRBD1,15,CSVFGQGALNTEAFF,TGCAGCGTTTTTGGACAGGGGGCCCTGAACACTGAAGCTTTCTTT
TRBJ1-4,NA,TRBV5-1,TRBD1,14,CASSEQGTNEKLFF,TGCGCCAGCAGCGAACAGGGGACTAATGAAAAACTGTTTTTT
TRBJ2-2,NA,TRBV7-8,TRBD1,15,CASSFGTGAIGELFF,TGTGCCAGCAGCTTCGGGACAGGGGCGATCGGGGAGCTGTTTTTT
TRBJ2-3,NA,TRBV7-9,TRBD2,18,CASSPRGGGTSRADTQYF,TGTGCCAGCAGCCCTCGCGGGGGAGGGACTAGCAGGGCAGATACGCAGTATTTT
TRBJ2-3,NA,TRBV25-1,NA,13,CASSEGGTDTQYF,TGTGCCAGCAGTGAGGGTGGCACAGATACGCAGTATTTT
TRBJ2-7,NA,TRBV14,NA,16,CASSRQGIAGWYEQYF,TGTGCCAGCAGCCGCCAAGGGATCGCTGGGTGGTACGAGCAGTACTTC
TRBJ2-2,NA,TRBV6-5,TRBD2,14,CASSSASGSGELFF,TGTGCCAGCAGTTCCGCTAGCGGGAGTGGGGAGCTGTTTTTT
TRBJ2-1,NA,TRBV9,NA,11,CASSSATEQFF,TGTGCCAGCAGCTCCGCGACTGAGCAGTTCTTC
TRBJ2-3,NA,TRBV5-1,NA,12,CASSHKGDTQYF,TGCGCCAGCAGCCACAAGGGAGATACGCAGTATTTT
TRBJ1-1,NA,TRBV4-1,NA,13,CASSQGRNTEAFF,TGCGCCAGCAGCCAAGGCAGGAACACTGAAGCTTTCTTT
TRBJ1-1,NA,TRBV10-2,NA,17,CASSEPERLGVNTEAFF,TGCGCCAGCAGTGAGCCGGAAAGGCTCGGTGTAAACACTGAAGCTTTCTTT
TRBJ1-1,NA,TRBV6-1,NA,13,CASSATGRTEAFF,TGTGCCAGCAGTGCCACGGGACGCACTGAAGCTTTCTTT
TRBJ2-2,NA,TRBV11-2,NA,17,CASSFWGDKPNTGELFF,TGTGCCAGCAGCTTCTGGGGGGACAAACCGAACACCGGGGAGCTGTTTTTT
TRBJ2-7,NA,TRBV19,TRBD1,12,CASSPQGAGQYF,TGTGCCAGTAGTCCACAGGGGGCAGGGCAGTACTTC
TRBJ2-7,NA,TRBV5-1,TRBD2,15,CASSWTSGRVYEQYF,TGCGCCAGCAGCTGGACTAGCGGGAGGGTCTACGAGCAGTACTTC
TRBJ1-1,NA,TRBV6-6,TRBD1,13,CASSWARGAEAFF,TGTGCCAGCAGTTGGGCCAGGGGGGCTGAAGCTTTCTTT
TRBJ1-4,NA,TRBV6-5,NA,14,CASSRLVGSEKLFF,TGTGCCAGCAGTCGCCTTGTGGGTTCGGAAAAACTGTTTTTT
TRBJ2-5,NA,TRBV30,NA,14,CAWSVGPFQETQYF,TGTGCCTGGAGTGTAGGACCATTTCAAGAGACCCAGTACTTC
TRBJ2-5,NA,TRBV28,NA,13,CASRGRQGETQYF,TGTGCCAGCAGAGGACGGCAAGGGGAGACCCAGTACTTC
TRBJ2-1,NA,TRBV20-1,NA,11,CSARGAGEQFF,TGCAGTGCTAGAGGAGCGGGTGAGCAGTTCTTC
TRBJ1-4,NA,TRBV7-9,NA,15,CASSLSGARGEKLFF,TGTGCCAGCAGCTTATCTGGGGCTAGGGGAGAAAAACTGTTTTTT
TRBJ2-1,NA,TRBV11-2,TRBD2,17,CASSRLPGTSGSGEQFF,TGTGCCAGCAGCCGTCTGCCCGGGACTAGCGGGAGTGGTGAGCAGTTCTTC
TRBJ2-1,NA,TRBV27,TRBD1,16,CASSLRSGQGYNEQFF,TGTGCCAGCAGTCTTCGGTCGGGACAGGGCTACAATGAGCAGTTCTTC
TRBJ2-7,NA,TRBV6-1,TRBD2,15,CASRGGLADSLKQYF,TGTGCCAGCAGAGGAGGACTAGCGGATTCCCTAAAGCAGTACTTC
TRBJ1-1,NA,TRBV5-1,NA,17,CASSLHRSKTKDTEAFF,TGCGCCAGCAGCTTGCACAGGTCAAAAACCAAGGACACTGAAGCTTTCTTT
TRBJ2-2,NA,TRBV6-1,NA,14,CASSEVQLTGELFF,TGTGCCAGCAGTGAAGTACAGCTAACCGGGGAGCTGTTTTTT
TRBJ1-2,NA,TRBV4-1,TRBD1,14,CASSESQGESGYTF,TGCGCCAGCAGCGAGTCACAGGGGGAGTCTGGCTACACCTTC
TRBJ1-3,NA,TRBV11-2,NA,14,CASSLDAEGNTIYF,TGTGCCAGCAGCTTAGATGCCGAGGGAAACACCATATATTTT
TRBJ2-4,NA,TRBV19,NA,15,CASSPADLAKNIQYF,TGTGCCAGTAGTCCCGCAGACCTAGCCAAAAACATTCAGTACTTC
TRBJ2-2,NA,TRBV9,NA,15,CASSVEGAFPGELFF,TGTGCCAGCAGCGTAGAGGGAGCGTTCCCCGGGGAGCTGTTTTTT